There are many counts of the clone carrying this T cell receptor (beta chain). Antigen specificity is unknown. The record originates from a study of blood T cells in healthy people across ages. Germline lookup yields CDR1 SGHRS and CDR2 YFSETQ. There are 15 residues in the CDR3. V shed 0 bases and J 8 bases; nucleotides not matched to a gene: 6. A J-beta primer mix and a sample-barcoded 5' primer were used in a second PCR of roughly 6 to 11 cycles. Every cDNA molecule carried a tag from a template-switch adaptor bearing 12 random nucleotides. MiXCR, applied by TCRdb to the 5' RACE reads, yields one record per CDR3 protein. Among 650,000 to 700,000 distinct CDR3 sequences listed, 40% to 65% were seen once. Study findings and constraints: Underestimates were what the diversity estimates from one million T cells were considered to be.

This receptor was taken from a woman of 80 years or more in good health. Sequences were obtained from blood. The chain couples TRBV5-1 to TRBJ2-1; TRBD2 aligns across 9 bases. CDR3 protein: CASSLAGGRADEQFF. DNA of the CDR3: TGCGCCAGCAGCTTGGCGGGCGGGAGGGCCGATGAGCAGTTCTTC.